Presented here are 19 T cell receptor beta chains from one specimen sequenced in a study of T cell clonotyping in hematopoietic cell transplantation. This table comes from immunoSEQ multiplex PCR, and its TCRdb copy is limited to in-frame clones, with some not included. This repertoire shows just under 20,000 clones, more than 60% found once; its top ten account for roughly 15%. The sequencing input was peripheral blood mononuclear cells. Every receptor here comes from a man aged 55-75 years in good health. Some clones in this sample may be carry-over from other donors' samples.

The rearrangement joins TRBV4-1 to TRBJ1-5; D is uncertain. CDR3 size: 15 residues. V lost 0 bases, J lost 8 bases, and 14 bases lay in between. Germline V gene data show CDR1 as MGHRA and CDR2 as YSYEKL. DNA for the CDR3: TGCGCCAGCAGCCAAGACGGTTCTCTCTTCGAGCCCCAGCATTTT. It specifies CASSQDGSLFEPQHF.

This chain links TRBV7-9 with TRBJ1-1; D is unresolved. CDR1 is SEHNR, CDR2 FQNEAQ, per germline (reference sequence). This CDR3 comprises 15 residues. Trimming took off 6 bases at V and 2 bases at J, with 16 bases between the two ends. CDR3 amino acids: CASSSGGRINTEAFF. The CDR3 nucleotides read TGTGCCAGCAGTTCAGGCGGGCGGATTAACACTGAAGCTTTCTTT.

The sample holds one count of this clone. This rearrangement joins TRBV6-6 to TRBJ1-2, with D unclear. Deletions cut 5 bases from V and 7 bases from J, with 14 bases between. The V gene's germline CDR1 is MNHNY and CDR2 SVGAGI (reference sequence). The CDR3 is made up of 13 amino acids. The CDR3 spells CASSAAGRSGYTF. Here the CDR3 DNA reads TGTGCCAGCAGTGCGGCGGGAAGGAGTGGCTACACCTTC.

This chain uses TRBV19 with TRBJ2-6; 9 nucleotides match TRBD1. Per the germline V gene, CDR1 is LNHDA and CDR2 is SQIVND (reference sequence). V lost 5 bases, J lost 0 bases, and 11 bases stayed unmatched. The CDR3 extends over 19 amino acids. This CDR3 reads CASSSLDGTGSSGANVLTF. Written as DNA, the CDR3 is TGTGCCAGTAGTTCCCTAGACGGGACAGGGAGCTCTGGGGCCAACGTCCTGACTTTC.

The chain recombines TRBV6-5 with TRBJ1-3; the D is unclear. Germline V lookup: CDR1 MNHEY, CDR2 SVGAGI. The CDR3 is made up of 16 amino acids. The V gene lost 0 bases and the J gene lost 0 bases, with 9 bases spanning the gap. CDR3 sequence reads: CASSYSWRTSGNTIYF. CDR3 nucleotide sequence: TGTGCCAGCAGTTACTCTTGGCGGACCTCTGGAAACACCATATATTTT.

The chain is built from TRBV2 and TRBJ2-1; 13 bases match TRBD2. Trimming at V came to 9 bases and at J to 4 bases, leaving 9 bases not matched to a gene. The CDR3 is 16 residues long. In germline, CDR1 is SNHLY, CDR2 FYNNEI. The CDR3 region is CASILAGGPKYNEQFF. The DNA for the CDR3 is TGTGCCAGTATACTAGCGGGGGGGCCGAAATACAATGAGCAGTTCTTC.

The chain recombines TRBV7-8 with TRBJ2-3; maybe TRBD2 (6 bases). The CDR3 is made up of 13 amino acids. The V gene's germline CDR1 is SGHVS and CDR2 FQNEAQ. The V end was cut by 3 bases, the J end by 4 bases, with 8 bases between. The CDR3 here is CASSLRDPDTQYF. The CDR3 DNA is TGTGCCAGCAGCTTGCGGGATCCAGATACGCAGTATTTT.

In its sample, this clone was seen once. The rearrangement joins TRBV7-9 to TRBJ1-2; no definite D call. Trimming took off 4 bases at V and 8 bases at J, with 11 bases between the two ends. Germline CDR1 is SEHNR and CDR2 is FQNEAQ (reference sequence). The CDR3 spans 12 residues. The CDR3 nucleotides read TGTGCCAGCAGCTCGAACCACCTCGGCTACACCTTC. This encodes CASSSNHLGYTF.

The chain joins TRBV30 to TRBJ1-2; the D gene is possibly TRBD1 (5 bases). V lost 0 bases and J lost 3, with 8 bases in between. Looked up from germline, CDR1 is GTSNPN and CDR2 is SVGIG (reference sequence). The CDR3 is 13 residues long. The CDR3 spells CAWSVSRDYGYTF. The CDR3 region has the DNA TGTGCCTGGAGTGTGTCCAGGGACTATGGCTACACCTTC.

The chain recombines TRBV19 with TRBJ1-2; D unclear. The CDR3 covers 12 residues. Trimming took 7 bases from V and 4 from J, leaving 10 bases between them. Germline V gene data show CDR1 as LNHDA and CDR2 as SQIVND (reference sequence). The CDR3 nucleotides are TGTGCCAGTAACAAGGGCCCCTATGGCTACACCTTC. Translating it yields CASNKGPYGYTF.

The chain links TRBV10-3 to TRBJ1-1; no clear D. Germline CDR1 ENHRY, CDR2 SYGVKD. This CDR3 region has 13 residues. V was trimmed by 7 bases and J by 4 bases, leaving 13 bases between them. This CDR3 reads CAITPDEATEAFF. In DNA, the CDR3 is TGTGCCATCACTCCCGACGAGGCCACTGAAGCTTTCTTT.

This clone has just one count. The genes are TRBV5-1 and TRBJ2-7; 7 bases are a match to TRBD2. Trimming at V came to 4 bases and at J to 7 bases, leaving 14 bases not matched to a gene. CDR1 SGHRS and CDR2 YFSETQ come from the germline V gene. The CDR3 has 15 residues. As DNA, the CDR3 is TGCGCCAGCAGCCCTGGATGGGAGGGGACGGGTGAGCAGTACTTC. It translates to CASSPGWEGTGEQYF.

The V call is TRBV4-1, the J call TRBJ1-5; D is ambiguous. This CDR3 is built from 13 residues. Germline-derived CDR1 and CDR2 are MGHRA and YSYEKL. V was cut by 3 bases and J by 9 bases, with 12 bases left in between. DNA of the CDR3: TGCGCCAGCAGCCAGGAGGGAGATTGGCCCCAGCATTTT. Translation gives CASSQEGDWPQHF.

This rearrangement joins TRBV4-1 to TRBJ2-1, with 12 bases identical to TRBD2. This CDR3 comprises 18 residues. The junction had 11 bases not matched to a gene; V was cut back by 0 bases and J by 8 bases. Looked up from germline, CDR1 is MGHRA and CDR2 is YSYEKL. CDR3 in DNA: TGCGCCAGCAGCCAAGAGCGGCGGGGACTAGCGGGTATCTATGAGCAGTTCTTC. It specifies CASSQERRGLAGIYEQFF.

CDR3 sequence reads: CATSELAVSTDTQYF. CDR3 coding DNA: TGTGCCACCAGCGAACTAGCGGTGAGCACAGATACGCAGTATTTT. The rearrangement links TRBV15 to TRBJ2-3; 8 positions agree with TRBD2. V shed 5 bases, J shed 0 bases, and the junction held 4 bases outside the gene matches. The CDR3 runs 15 residues. CDR1 and CDR2 (germline): LNHNV, YYDKDF (reference sequence).

CDR3 loop: CASSLTGVDEQYF. The DNA of the CDR3 is TGTGCCAGCAGTTTAACTGGGGTCGACGAGCAGTACTTC. The chain carries TRBV27 and TRBJ2-7; D gene ambiguous. The CDR3 totals 13 residues. The germline V gene has CDR1 MNHEY and CDR2 SMNVEV (reference sequence). Trimming shortened V by 2 bases and J by 5 bases, and 10 bases separated the two germline ends.

The chain uses TRBV6-1 and TRBJ2-7, with D perhaps TRBD1 (5 bases). Between the trimmed V and J ends, which lost 5 bases and 12 bases, there was a span of 17 bases. Germline CDR1 reads MNHNS; CDR2 reads SASEGT. CDR3 size: 12 residues. The CDR3 loop is CASSFTGLERYF. In DNA form, the CDR3 reads TGTGCCAGCAGTTTCACAGGCCTAGAACGGTACTTC.

CDR3 sequence: CASSLGTVGISGYTF. The CDR3 nucleotides read TGCGCCAGCAGCTTGGGGACAGTGGGAATAAGCGGCTACACCTTC. The chain recombines TRBV5-1 with TRBJ1-2; maybe TRBD1 (6 bases). The CDR3 is made up of 15 amino acids. CDR1 is SGHRS and CDR2 is YFSETQ in the germline V gene. V lost 0 bases to trimming and J lost 8 bases, with 17 bases between them.

The table lists this clone with a few counts. The chain combines TRBV19 with TRBJ1-1, with D unclear. From germline, CDR1 is LNHDA and CDR2 SQIVND (reference sequence). V gave up 4 bases and J gave up 3 bases, with 9 bases separating them. This CDR3 comprises 13 residues. CDR3 nucleotides: TGTGCCAGTAGTACCTCCAAGGACACTGAAGCTTTCTTT. Translated: CASSTSKDTEAFF.